Listed below are T cell receptor beta chains from one sample, sequenced in a study of T cell repertoires in ileal Crohn's disease. Using immunoSEQ multiplex PCR, the repertoire was profiled, and TCRdb retains in-frame clones only, with some absent. This table holds about 16,000 clones, around 66% found once. Sample: ileal tissue. The receptor source for this set is an adult with Crohn's disease. CDR3s leave out the opening cysteine and the closing phenylalanine or tryptophan.

v_call	j_call	cdr3_aa
TRBV19	TRBJ2-2	ASSIGTSGRGNTGELF
TRBV6-1	TRBJ1-1	ASSEGPGQTTLKLF
TRBV4-2	TRBJ2-2	ASSRTLAGVNTGELF
TRBV6-1	TRBJ1-1	ASSEELVFTAGEAF
TRBV18	TRBJ1-2	ASSTNHHRGRIYGYT
TRBV10-3	TRBJ2-5	AIRTGQGKETQY
TRBV6-1	TRBJ2-3	ASSADGTSGGGDTQY
TRBV4-2	TRBJ2-7	ASSRHGLAGVYYEQY
TRBV19	TRBJ2-7	ASILIGGGRYEQY
TRBV6-4	TRBJ1-4	ASSPGTTNEKLF
TRBV6-5	TRBJ2-7	ASRMTGPAYEQY